The 27 T cell receptor beta chains listed next were all sequenced from one sample in a study of identifying expanded T cells in peripheral blood. TCRdb's table, derived via immunoSEQ multiplex PCR, lists solely in-frame clones and lacks some. The sample comprises around 81,000 clones, about 85% of which are singletons, and 4.5% rests with the top ten. Sequencing was done on a sample of blood. The receptors originated from a person between 18 and 69 years old in good health.

The chain uses TRBV29-1 and TRBJ1-2; D call uncertain. V dropped 4 bases and J dropped 3 bases, with 18 bases sitting between them. Germline assignment: CDR1 SQVTM and CDR2 ANQGSEA. CDR3 length equals 15 residues. The CDR3 reads CSVAGRTWSDYGYTF. CDR3 DNA sequence: TGCAGCGTTGCTGGGAGGACGTGGTCGGACTATGGCTACACCTTC.

This clone was observed once. The genes are TRBV11-3 and TRBJ1-1; D unresolved. Germline V gene sequence: CDR1 SGHNT, CDR2 YENEEA. V was shortened by 0 bases and J by 11 bases, with 13 bases between the two germline ends. This CDR3 region has 13 residues. DNA for the CDR3: TGTGCCAGCAGCTTAGATGTGAAAAATCTGGCTTTCTTT. The encoded protein is CASSLDVKNLAFF.

This clone was picked up a small number of times. The chain couples TRBV18 to TRBJ1-1, with 7 bases identical to TRBD1. Germline trimming cut 3 bases from V and 5 bases from J; bases unmatched to any gene: 6. Germline loops: CDR1 KGHSH, CDR2 LQKENI. The CDR3 has 14 amino acids. The CDR3 here is CASSPRQGRTEAFF. CDR3 sequence (DNA): TGTGCCAGCTCACCGAGACAGGGAAGAACTGAAGCTTTCTTT.

The chain employs TRBV11-3 and TRBJ2-7; TRBD1 agrees at 10 bases. V was pared by 5 bases and J by 2 bases, with 9 bases of the junction left unmatched. This CDR3 is 16 amino acids long. Germline V CDR1 and CDR2: SGHNT, YENEEA. Written as DNA, the CDR3 is TGTGCCAGCAGCCTAACCGGGACAGGGGCTCCCTACGAGCAGTACTTC. It encodes CASSLTGTGAPYEQYF.

The V call is TRBV14, the J call TRBJ2-1, with D possibly being TRBD1 (5 bases). V shed 0 bases and J shed 3 bases, with 27 bases lying between them. The CDR3 extends over 21 amino acids. The germline V gene has CDR1 SGHDN and CDR2 FVKESK. DNA of the CDR3: TGTGCCAGCAGCCAAGAAGATGCTGGCAGGGAAAGGCCGCGGCTCTACAATGAGCAGTTCTTC. The encoded protein is CASSQEDAGRERPRLYNEQFF.

The CDR3 reads CASTPSVGGYNEQFF. CDR3 nucleotide sequence: TGTGCCAGCACCCCATCTGTAGGGGGCTACAATGAGCAGTTCTTC. The rearrangement uses TRBV7-2 and TRBJ2-1; D perhaps matches TRBD1 (6 bases). Germline V gives CDR1 SGHTA, CDR2 FQGNSA. This CDR3 has 15 residues. Between the trimmed V and J ends, which lost 7 bases and 3 bases, there was a span of 16 bases. Full variable domain (rest looked up from reference TRBV7-2 and TRBJ2-1): GAGVSQSPSNKVTEKGKDVELRCDPISGHTALYWYRQSLGQGLEFLIYFQGNSAPDKSGLPSDRFSAERTGGSVSTLTIQRTQQEDSAVYLCASTPSVGGYNEQFFGPGTRLTVL.

This clone was recorded only once. The gene calls are TRBV9 and TRBJ1-1, with 9 bases identical to TRBD1. The junction had 11 bases not matched to a gene; V was cut back by 0 bases and J by 5 bases. Germline V gives CDR1 SGDLS, CDR2 YYNGEE. This CDR3 comprises 17 residues. The CDR3 DNA reads as TGTGCCAGCAGCGTAGAGACTAAAACAGGGGGCAGGACTGAAGCTTTCTTT. Protein: CASSVETKTGGRTEAFF. Using reference TRBV9 and TRBJ1-1 for the parts outside the CDR3, the full variable domain is DSGVTQTPKHLITATGQRVTLRCSPRSGDLSVYWYQQSLDQGLQFLIQYYNGEERAKGNILERFSAQQFPDLHSELNLSSLELGDSALYFCASSVETKTGGRTEAFFGQGTRLTVV.

The chain carries TRBV6-4 and TRBJ1-2; TRBD1 might be the D (6 bases). In germline, CDR1 is MRHNA, CDR2 SNTAGT. V was trimmed by 9 bases and J by 2 bases, leaving 10 bases between them. This CDR3 spans 12 amino acids. The CDR3 DNA reads TGTGCCAGGACTGACAGGAACTATGGCTACACCTTC. Its protein product is CARTDRNYGYTF.

A single count supports this clone. This chain's CDR3 is CASRRGQSAAGEQYF. The CDR3 coding sequence is TGTGCCAGCAGGCGAGGGCAGTCCGCGGCGGGCGAGCAGTACTTC. J is TRBJ2-7 and V is TRBV6-1; the D gene is possibly TRBD2 (5 bases). This CDR3 region has 15 residues. V dropped 6 bases and J dropped 6 bases, with 21 bases sitting between them. Germline CDR1 MNHNS, CDR2 SASEGT.

The rearrangement joins TRBV9 to TRBJ2-2; 10 bases agree with TRBD1. The germline gives CDR1 SGDLS, CDR2 YYNGEE. The V segment lost 4 bases and the J segment 7 bases; nucleotides outside the gene matches: 10. The CDR3 covers 16 residues. The CDR3 here is CASSPVGTGVRGELFF. CDR3 bases: TGTGCCAGCAGCCCTGTGGGGACAGGGGTTCGCGGGGAGCTGTTTTTT.

The V and J genes are TRBV7-8 and TRBJ1-2; no clear D gene. Germline CDR1 SGHVS, CDR2 FQNEAQ. V lost 0 bases and J 4 bases, leaving 18 bases between the germline ends. The CDR3 is 17 residues long. CDR3 loop: CASSLAKGQSYLYGYTF. CDR3 DNA sequence: TGTGCCAGCAGCTTAGCGAAGGGCCAGTCCTACCTCTATGGCTACACCTTC. Combining the CDR3 with reference TRBV7-8 and TRBJ1-2 gives the whole variable domain GAGVSQSPRYKVAKRGQDVALRCDPISGHVSLFWYQQALGQGPEFLTYFQNEAQLDKSGLPSDRFFAERPEGSVSTLKIQRTQQEDSAVYLCASSLAKGQSYLYGYTFGSGTRLTVV.

For the CDR3, the DNA is TGCGCCAGCAGTGAAACAGGGAAGGCTTTCTTT. Translation: CASSETGKAFF. The genes are TRBV10-2 and TRBJ1-1; the D gene is possibly TRBD1 (6 bases). V lost 3 bases, J lost 11 bases, and 10 bases lay in between. The CDR3 has 11 residues. Looked up from germline, CDR1 is WSHSY and CDR2 is SAAADI.

V and J are TRBV11-2 and TRBJ2-3; D ambiguous. CDR1 and CDR2 (germline): SGHAT, FQNNGV. CDR3 size: 15 residues. Trimming shortened V by 0 bases and J by 2 bases, and 9 bases separated the two germline ends. CDR3 loop: CASSLDGAVTDTQYF. The DNA for the CDR3 is TGTGCCAGCAGCTTAGATGGAGCAGTCACAGATACGCAGTATTTT.

The chain links TRBV11-2 to TRBJ2-5, with D unclear. Germline V gene sequence: CDR1 SGHAT, CDR2 FQNNGV. The CDR3 contains 14 residues. The V end was cut by 5 bases, the J end by 1 base, with 11 bases between. CDR3 sequence reads: CASSPSRFQETQYF. DNA for the CDR3: TGTGCCAGCAGCCCTAGTAGATTCCAAGAGACCCAGTACTTC. Complete variable domain (other parts from reference TRBV11-2 and TRBJ2-5): EAGVAQSPRYKIIEKRQSVAFWCNPISGHATLYWYQQILGQGPKLLIQFQNNGVVDDSQLPKDRFSAERLKGVDSTLKIQPAKLEDSAVYLCASSPSRFQETQYFGPGTRLLVL.

The chain employs TRBV4-1 and TRBJ1-1, with D possibly being TRBD1 (5 bases). The CDR3 loop spans 16 amino acids. The germline CDR1 and CDR2 sequences are MGHRA and YSYEKL. V dropped 3 bases and J dropped 8 bases, with 22 bases sitting between them. CDR3 in DNA: TGCGCCAGCAGCCAGCCTTTCACCCGGGACGTCTCGGAAGCTTTCTTT. This encodes CASSQPFTRDVSEAFF.

This chain uses TRBV7-9 with TRBJ2-5, with TRBD1 as a possible D gene (5 bases). Trimming shortened V by 5 bases and J by 0 bases, and 10 bases separated the two germline ends. CDR1 is SEHNR and CDR2 is FQNEAQ in the germline V gene (reference sequence). The CDR3 loop spans 14 amino acids. CDR3: CASSGSGYQETQYF. In DNA, the CDR3 is TGTGCCAGCAGCGGCTCAGGGTACCAAGAGACCCAGTACTTC.

This chain connects TRBV11-2 to TRBJ1-2; D is ambiguous. V was clipped by 4 bases and J by 0 bases, with 21 bases between them. Germline V gene data show CDR1 as SGHAT and CDR2 as FQNNGV. The CDR3 runs 18 residues. The CDR3 DNA follows: TGTGCCAGCAGCTCCCCTCGAGAGGACCGAACCACTAACTATGGCTACACCTTC. Translating it yields CASSSPREDRTTNYGYTF.

CDR3: CASSLSADTQYF. The CDR3 nucleotides are TGTGCCAGCAGCTTATCGGCAGATACGCAGTATTTT. The chain uses TRBV7-9 and TRBJ2-3; D call uncertain. V was cut by 2 bases and J by 4 bases, with 4 bases left in between. Germline V CDR1 and CDR2: SEHNR, FQNEAQ (reference sequence). CDR3 length: 12 residues.

This clone was seen once. This chain links TRBV5-6 with TRBJ2-3; a weak D match, TRBD2 (6 bases). This CDR3 region has 13 residues. Deletions cut 4 bases from V and 9 bases from J, with 15 bases between. CDR1 SGHDT and CDR2 YYEEEE come from the germline V gene. The CDR3 reads CASSPRPRGTQYF. CDR3 bases: TGTGCCAGCAGCCCCCGGCCCCGGGGGACGCAGTATTTT. The full variable domain, its missing parts supplied by reference TRBV5-6 and TRBJ2-3, is DAGVTQSPTHLIKTRGQQVTLRCSPKSGHDTVSWYQQALGQGPQFIFQYYEEEERQRGNFPDRFSGHQFPNYSSELNVNALLLGDSALYLCASSPRPRGTQYFGPGTRLTVL.

This clone has just a few counts. The J gene is TRBJ1-3, the V gene TRBV6-5, with D perhaps matching TRBD1 (6 bases). V lost 2 bases and J 8 bases, leaving 13 bases between the germline ends. Germline lookup yields CDR1 MNHEY and CDR2 SVGAGI. This CDR3 has 14 residues. The CDR3, as DNA: TGTGCCAGCAGTTACAGGGGGAGGTCAGACACCATATATTTT. The encoded protein is CASSYRGRSDTIYF.

This clone has only one observation. The J gene is TRBJ2-2, the V gene TRBV9, with 8 bases fitting TRBD1. The germline gives CDR1 SGDLS, CDR2 YYNGEE. The CDR3 loop spans 15 amino acids. The V segment lost 3 bases and the J segment 6 bases; nucleotides outside the gene matches: 7. CDR3 amino acids: CASSARTGGPGELFF. As DNA, the CDR3 is TGTGCCAGCAGCGCACGAACAGGGGGTCCCGGGGAGCTGTTTTTT.

The chain employs TRBV7-2 and TRBJ2-2; 8 positions match TRBD2. CDR3 length: 17 amino acids. Germline loops: CDR1 SGHTA, CDR2 FQGNSA. V lost 5 bases and J lost 8; bases outside the gene matches: 16. The CDR3 sequence: CASSPEVRAGGLGELFF. For the CDR3, the DNA is TGTGCCAGCAGCCCAGAGGTTAGGGCGGGGGGCCTTGGGGAGCTGTTTTTT.

The rearrangement uses TRBV6-5 and TRBJ1-2, with a tentative D call TRBD1 (5 bases). V lost 8 bases, J lost 6 bases, and 19 bases lay in between. The CDR3 consists of 14 residues. The germline gives CDR1 MNHEY, CDR2 SVGAGI. CDR3 region: CASRDTQGLHGYTF. CDR3 DNA sequence: TGTGCCAGCCGCGACACTCAGGGATTGCATGGCTACACCTTC.

The DNA of the CDR3 is TGTGCCTGGAGCCACCTATGGGGCAGGGGAAACTCTGGGGCCAACGTCCTGACTTTC. This sequence encodes CAWSHLWGRGNSGANVLTF. The gene calls are TRBV30 and TRBJ2-6; TRBD1 might be the D (6 bases). The germline V gene has CDR1 GTSNPN and CDR2 SVGIG (reference sequence). V gave up 3 bases and J gave up 0 bases, with 21 bases separating them. The length of the CDR3 is 19 residues.

This clone was found once. This chain connects TRBV2 to TRBJ1-5, with D perhaps TRBD1 (6 bases). Trimming stripped 6 bases from V and 1 base from J, with 13 bases between. This CDR3 is built from 15 residues. Germline CDR1 reads SNHLY; CDR2 reads FYNNEI. The CDR3 DNA reads as TGTGCCAGCAGAGAACAGGGAATCAGCAATCAGCCCCAGCATTTT. Residues: CASREQGISNQPQHF.

V gene TRBV5-1 combines with J gene TRBJ2-7; D perhaps matches TRBD1 (6 bases). Trimming shortened V by 2 bases and J by 0 bases, and 9 bases separated the two germline ends. CDR1 and CDR2 from the germline V gene are SGHRS and YFSETQ. This CDR3 comprises 14 residues. The CDR3 sequence: CASSFVGGSYEQYF. CDR3 DNA: TGCGCCAGCAGCTTCGTAGGGGGCTCCTACGAGCAGTACTTC.

This clone was detected only a few times. The V call is TRBV2, the J call TRBJ2-5; maybe TRBD2 (6 bases). V was pared by 3 bases and J by 2 bases, with 19 bases between. There are 17 residues in the CDR3. Germline loops: CDR1 SNHLY, CDR2 FYNNEI. The CDR3: CASSEVVGFGGQETQYF. The CDR3 bases are TGTGCCAGCAGTGAGGTAGTAGGGTTCGGAGGGCAAGAGACCCAGTACTTC.